The 14 T cell receptor beta chains given below trace back to one sample, sequenced in a study of cytomegalovirus exposure and HLA in healthy donors. The method was immunoSEQ multiplex PCR; TCRdb's version includes in-frame clones alone and lacks a portion of them. The sample lists tens of thousands of clones, 85% to 95% seen once, with under 1.5% in the top ten. Sequencing was carried out using PBMCs. The receptors here all came from a man in his late teens or twenties in good health and CMV-seropositive.

The chain uses TRBV9 and TRBJ1-1, with D unresolved. CDR1 is SGDLS and CDR2 is YYNGEE in the germline V gene. Trimming cost V 0 bases and J 0 bases, with 6 bases left between them. The CDR3 is 14 residues long. The CDR3 loop reads CASSVDNLNTEAFF. CDR3 nucleotide sequence: TGTGCCAGCAGCGTAGACAACCTGAACACTGAAGCTTTCTTT.

The gene calls are TRBV27 and TRBJ2-1; TRBD2 agrees at 10 bases. CDR3 length equals 17 residues. V was clipped by 5 bases and J by 4 bases; unmatched bases: 11. CDR1 and CDR2 (germline): MNHEY, SMNVEV (reference sequence). CDR3 loop: CASSPAPLAGAYNEQFF. CDR3 DNA: TGTGCCAGCAGTCCCGCCCCTCTAGCGGGGGCTTACAATGAGCAGTTCTTC.

The chain couples TRBV30 to TRBJ1-2; D is unresolved. V gave up 0 bases and J gave up 4 bases, with 9 bases separating them. Germline V gene lookup returns CDR1 GTSNPN and CDR2 SVGIG (reference sequence). This CDR3 region has 13 residues. CDR3 in amino acids: CAWSVVGSYGYTF. The DNA of the CDR3 is TGTGCCTGGAGTGTAGTGGGGAGCTATGGCTACACCTTC.

The rearrangement joins TRBV12-5 to TRBJ2-5, with 8 bases matching TRBD2. The CDR3 length is 17 residues. V shed 5 bases, J shed 3 bases, and the junction held 14 bases outside the gene matches. Per germline, CDR1 LGHNT and CDR2 FRNRAP. The CDR3 DNA reads TGTGCTAGTGGTGTCCCTAGCGGGCGATCCTTTGAAGAGACCCAGTACTTC. Translated: CASGVPSGRSFEETQYF.

V usage is TRBV6-5 and J usage is TRBJ2-4, with a possible D match to TRBD1 (6 bases). The CDR3 covers 14 residues. Germline V lookup: CDR1 MNHEY, CDR2 SVGAGI. V dropped 0 bases and J dropped 6 bases, with 9 bases sitting between them. In DNA, the CDR3 is TGTGCCAGCAGTTACTCGGGGGCCGCAAACATTCAGTACTTC. Its protein product is CASSYSGAANIQYF.

The chain has TRBV9 and TRBJ2-7, with D tentatively TRBD2 (5 bases). CDR1 SGDLS and CDR2 YYNGEE come from the germline V gene. With 7 bases removed from V and 0 bases from J, the gap between germline ends came to 11 bases. CDR3 size: 13 residues. The CDR3: CASPRAVSYEQYF. The CDR3 DNA sequence: TGTGCCAGCCCGAGGGCAGTCTCCTACGAGCAGTACTTC.

V is TRBV7-9 and J is TRBJ1-1; D is perhaps TRBD1 (6 bases). Germline V gene lookup returns CDR1 SEHNR and CDR2 FQNEAQ (reference sequence). CDR3 size: 16 residues. Trimming cost V 5 bases and J 0 bases, with 16 bases left between them. CDR3 loop: CASSPRDQGMNTEAFF. The CDR3 DNA reads as TGTGCCAGCAGCCCCCGGGACCAGGGGATGAACACTGAAGCTTTCTTT. The full variable domain, its missing parts supplied by reference TRBV7-9 and TRBJ1-1, is DTGVSQNPRHKITKRGQNVTFRCDPISEHNRLYWYRQTLGQGPEFLTYFQNEAQLEKSRLLSDRFSAERPKGSFSTLEIQRTEQGDSAMYLCASSPRDQGMNTEAFFGQGTRLTVV.

The chain combines TRBV25-1 with TRBJ1-6, with D possibly TRBD1 on 5 matching bases. The germline gives CDR1 MGHDK, CDR2 SYGVNS. This CDR3 spans 15 amino acids. V was pared by 6 bases and J by 7 bases, with 16 bases between. CDR3 coding DNA: TGTGCCAGCAGCGAAAGGACAATCCAAAATTCACCCCTCCACTTT. This codes for CASSERTIQNSPLHF.

This chain links TRBV6-1 with TRBJ2-5; D possibly corresponds to TRBD2 (6 bases). This CDR3 region has 15 residues. Germline V lookup: CDR1 MNHNS, CDR2 SASEGT. Between the trimmed V and J ends, which lost 7 bases and 1 base, there was a span of 16 bases. The CDR3 protein is CASTSWEAAQETQYF. The DNA for the CDR3 is TGTGCCAGCACCTCCTGGGAGGCAGCCCAAGAGACCCAGTACTTC.

This clone occurred once. This chain links TRBV5-1 with TRBJ2-5, with D unclear. The CDR3 runs to 14 residues. Trimming shortened V by 0 bases and J by 2 bases, and 8 bases separated the two germline ends. CDR1 is SGHRS, CDR2 YFSETQ, per germline. Written as DNA, the CDR3 is TGCGCCAGCAGCTTGGCCTCCAGGCAAGAGACCCAGTACTTC. Translated: CASSLASRQETQYF.

The chain employs TRBV7-3 and TRBJ2-1; D perhaps matches TRBD1 (6 bases). CDR3 length equals 15 residues. CDR1 and CDR2 (germline): SGHTA, FQGTGA. Deletions cut 3 bases from V and 5 bases from J, with 14 bases between. The CDR3, as DNA: TGTGCCAGCAGCTTTTCTGGGACAAAAAACAATGAGCAGTTCTTC. Amino acid sequence: CASSFSGTKNNEQFF.

The chain employs TRBV19 and TRBJ1-1; D is unresolved. This CDR3 contains 11 residues. From germline, CDR1 is LNHDA and CDR2 SQIVND (reference sequence). V was pared by 6 bases and J by 8 bases, with 10 bases between. CDR3 protein: CASSFPGEAFF. The CDR3 coding sequence is TGTGCCAGTAGCTTCCCGGGGGAAGCTTTCTTT.

The chain joins TRBV11-3 to TRBJ1-1; D might be TRBD1 (6 bases). Germline V gene data show CDR1 as SGHNT and CDR2 as YENEEA. V lost 6 bases to trimming and J lost 0 bases, with 11 bases between them. The CDR3 is 14 residues long. The CDR3, as DNA: TGTGCCAGCAGTCCCGGGACATTGAACACTGAAGCTTTCTTT. Translation gives CASSPGTLNTEAFF.

The chain couples TRBV9 to TRBJ2-2; tentatively, D is TRBD2 (6 bases). The CDR3 has 15 residues. CDR1 and CDR2 from the germline V gene are SGDLS and YYNGEE. The V gene lost 2 bases and the J gene lost 6 bases, with 14 bases spanning the gap. CDR3 sequence (DNA): TGTGCCAGCAGCGTCTTCGGGACTCCAGCCGGGGAGCTGTTTTTT. It specifies CASSVFGTPAGELFF.